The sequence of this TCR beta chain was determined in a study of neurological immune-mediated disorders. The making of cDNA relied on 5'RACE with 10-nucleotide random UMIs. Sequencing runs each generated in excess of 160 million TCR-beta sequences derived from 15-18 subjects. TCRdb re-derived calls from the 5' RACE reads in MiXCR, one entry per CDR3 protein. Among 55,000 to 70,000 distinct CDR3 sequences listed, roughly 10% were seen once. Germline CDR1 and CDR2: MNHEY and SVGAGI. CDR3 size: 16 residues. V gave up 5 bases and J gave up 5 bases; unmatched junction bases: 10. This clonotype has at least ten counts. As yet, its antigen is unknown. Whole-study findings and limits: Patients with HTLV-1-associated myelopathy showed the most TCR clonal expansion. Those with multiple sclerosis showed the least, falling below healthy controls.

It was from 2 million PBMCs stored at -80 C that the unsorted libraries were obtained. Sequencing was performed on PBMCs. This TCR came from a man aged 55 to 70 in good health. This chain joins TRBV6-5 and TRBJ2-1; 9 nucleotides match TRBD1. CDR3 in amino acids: CASSPIGTGKNNEQFF. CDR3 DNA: TGTGCCAGCAGTCCAATTGGGACAGGGAAGAACAATGAGCAGTTCTTC.